These 32 T cell receptor beta chains came from one sample sequenced in a study of cytomegalovirus exposure and HLA in healthy donors. Assay: immunoSEQ multiplex PCR; the TCRdb copy retains only in-frame clones and omits some. The sample holds 130,000 or so clones, approximately 90% seen once. Sequencing was carried out using PBMCs. The receptors derive from a woman under 30 in good health and CMV-seronegative.

This chain joins TRBV14 and TRBJ2-3, with 15 bases that match TRBD2. Trimming took 4 bases from V and 3 from J; bases not matched to a gene: 8. The V gene's germline CDR1 is SGHDN and CDR2 FVKESK. This CDR3 region has 18 residues. The CDR3 DNA sequence: TGTGCCAGCAGCCGCGCCGGACTAGCGGGAGGGGAAACAGATACGCAGTATTTT. Translation gives CASSRAGLAGGETDTQYF.

V and J are TRBV28 and TRBJ1-2; TRBD1 matches 7 bases. Germline loops: CDR1 MDHEN, CDR2 SYDVKM. V was clipped by 6 bases and J by 5 bases; unmatched bases: 9. The CDR3 is made up of 14 amino acids. CDR3: CASRGRDREYGYTF. The CDR3 nucleotides are TGTGCCAGCAGAGGGAGAGACAGGGAATATGGCTACACCTTC.

This chain joins TRBV15 and TRBJ1-5; no definite D call. V was shortened by 1 base and J by 4 bases, with 11 bases between the two germline ends. CDR1 LNHNV and CDR2 YYDKDF come from the germline V gene (reference sequence). The CDR3 is 15 residues long. CDR3 bases: TGTGCCACCAGCAGAGGGGGAGAGGAAAATCAGCCCCAGCATTTT. Residues: CATSRGGEENQPQHF.

V usage is TRBV27 and J usage is TRBJ2-1; TRBD2 agrees at 14 bases. Germline V CDR1 and CDR2: MNHEY, SMNVEV (reference sequence). Trimming at V came to 5 bases and at J to 14 bases, leaving 5 bases not matched to a gene. The CDR3 covers 13 residues. CDR3 protein: CASSEGLAGVKFF. The CDR3 DNA follows: TGTGCCAGCAGTGAGGGACTAGCGGGAGTTAAGTTCTTC.

The V and J genes are TRBV10-1 and TRBJ2-7, with a tentative D call TRBD2 (6 bases). CDR3 size: 14 residues. Trimming stripped 6 bases from V and 2 bases from J, with 14 bases between. Germline values: CDR1 WNHNN, CDR2 SYGVQD (reference sequence). The CDR3 bases are TGCGCCAGCAGCCCTCGGGACTCGCCCTACGAGCAGTACTTC. Protein product: CASSPRDSPYEQYF.

This chain joins TRBV9 and TRBJ2-7; D is ambiguous. The CDR3 is 16 residues long. V lost 4 bases, J lost 0 bases, and 17 bases lay in between. The germline gives CDR1 SGDLS, CDR2 YYNGEE. The DNA for the CDR3 is TGTGCCAGCAGCCCTCGTTCACCGAGGAGCTCCTACGAGCAGTACTTC. Its protein is CASSPRSPRSSYEQYF. The full variable domain, in which reference TRBV9 and TRBJ2-7 provide the parts outside the CDR3, is DSGVTQTPKHLITATGQRVTLRCSPRSGDLSVYWYQQSLDQGLQFLIQYYNGEERAKGNILERFSAQQFPDLHSELNLSSLELGDSALYFCASSPRSPRSSYEQYFGPGTRLTVT.

This chain joins TRBV19 and TRBJ2-1; 11 bases are a match to TRBD1. Trimming removed 10 bases from V and 7 bases from J; junction bases left unmatched: 12. CDR1 and CDR2 from the germline V gene are LNHDA and SQIVND (reference sequence). The CDR3 is 15 residues long. For the CDR3, the DNA is TGTGCCACTTACCACCGGGGACAGGGGGTAAATGAGCAGTTCTTC. It is translated as CATYHRGQGVNEQFF.

The chain couples TRBV7-2 to TRBJ2-1; possibly TRBD2 for D (5 bases). Per the germline V gene, CDR1 is SGHTA and CDR2 is FQGNSA. Trimming took 5 bases from V and 8 from J, leaving 10 bases between them. The CDR3 consists of 12 residues. CDR3 in amino acids: CASSLTRDEQFF. CDR3 coding DNA: TGTGCCAGCAGCCTCACTAGAGATGAGCAGTTCTTC.

The chain links TRBV6-1 to TRBJ1-2; D is uncertain. The CDR3 covers 12 residues. Looked up from germline, CDR1 is MNHNS and CDR2 is SASEGT. V lost 8 bases and J lost 8, with 15 bases in between. CDR3 coding DNA: TGTGCCAGCTCGAGACGGACTGGAGGCTACACCTTC. This translates into CASSRRTGGYTF.

V gene TRBV30 combines with J gene TRBJ1-6; 9 nucleotides agree with TRBD1. CDR1 is GTSNPN, CDR2 SVGIG, per germline (reference sequence). J lost 4 bases, V lost 5 bases, and 6 bases had no gene match. CDR3 length: 15 residues. CDR3 DNA: TGTGCCTGGGGACAGGGGTATGCATATAATTCACCCCTCCACTTT. Translating it yields CAWGQGYAYNSPLHF.

V usage is TRBV30 and J usage is TRBJ2-7; D unresolved. The CDR3 has 11 residues. From germline, CDR1 is GTSNPN and CDR2 SVGIG (reference sequence). V lost 4 bases, J lost 7 bases, and 11 bases lay in between. In nucleotides, the CDR3 is TGTGCCTGGACTAGAGCACGGGAGCAGTACTTC. Protein sequence: CAWTRAREQYF.

The gene calls are TRBV5-8 and TRBJ2-1; D is perhaps TRBD1 (6 bases). The length of the CDR3 is 15 residues. Germline values: CDR1 SGHTS, CDR2 YDEGEE. Deletions cut 4 bases from V and 0 bases from J, with 11 bases between. CDR3 sequence: CASSRGGSSYNEQFF. The DNA for the CDR3 is TGTGCCAGCAGCCGAGGGGGTAGCTCCTACAATGAGCAGTTCTTC.

The chain joins TRBV6-1 to TRBJ2-1; 11 bases are a match to TRBD2. Germline V gives CDR1 MNHNS, CDR2 SASEGT. Losses at the gene ends were 3 bases for V and 8 bases for J; bases not matched to a gene: 12. The CDR3 sequence is 17 residues long. CDR3: CASSEGSSGRAGDEQFF. In DNA, the CDR3 is TGTGCCAGCAGTGAGGGAAGTAGCGGGAGGGCAGGCGATGAGCAGTTCTTC.

The chain uses TRBV25-1 and TRBJ2-3; 9 nucleotides match TRBD1. From germline, CDR1 is MGHDK and CDR2 SYGVNS. The CDR3 contains 18 residues. V shed 10 bases and J 6 bases; nucleotides not matched to a gene: 23. CDR3 sequence reads: CATSGQGVGLAEADTQYF. CDR3 DNA sequence: TGTGCCACCTCGGGACAGGGAGTGGGGCTAGCCGAGGCCGATACGCAGTATTTT.

V is TRBV11-2 and J is TRBJ1-6; 7 nucleotides align to TRBD1. From germline, CDR1 is SGHAT and CDR2 FQNNGV. The CDR3 runs to 16 residues. V lost 4 bases to trimming and J lost 15 bases; unmatched junction nucleotides: 18. The CDR3 here is CASSSYTRGESLRLHF. CDR3 in DNA: TGTGCCAGCAGCTCATATACCAGGGGGGAATCATTACGCCTCCACTTT.

The V call is TRBV5-5, the J call TRBJ1-5, with a weak D call TRBD1 (6 bases). Germline-derived CDR1 and CDR2 are SGHKS and YYEKEE (reference sequence). CDR3 length: 17 residues. V was cut by 0 bases and J by 0 bases, with 13 bases left in between. DNA of the CDR3: TGTGCCAGCAGCTTGGTGGACAGCTCCTATAGCAATCAGCCCCAGCATTTT. This translates into CASSLVDSSYSNQPQHF.

This clone was found once. CDR3 region: CASSPGTDVYGYTF. The CDR3, as DNA: TGCGCCAGCAGCCCTGGGACAGACGTCTATGGCTACACCTTC. The chain has TRBV5-1 and TRBJ1-2, with 7 bases fitting TRBD1. Trimming took 4 bases from V and 4 from J; bases not matched to a gene: 7. The CDR3 runs to 14 residues. CDR1 is SGHRS, CDR2 YFSETQ, per germline.

The chain employs TRBV30 and TRBJ1-2; D remains unclear. Germline assignment: CDR1 GTSNPN and CDR2 SVGIG (reference sequence). The V gene lost 2 bases and the J gene lost 4 bases, with 11 bases spanning the gap. The CDR3 is 13 residues long. The CDR3 is CAWSPPGFYGYTF. As DNA, the CDR3 is TGTGCCTGGAGTCCCCCGGGGTTCTATGGCTACACCTTC. The full variable domain, its missing parts supplied by reference TRBV30 and TRBJ1-2, is SQTIHQWPATLVQPVGSPLSLECTVEGTSNPNLYWYRQAAGRGLQLLFYSVGIGQISSEVPQNLSASRPQDRQFILSSKKLLLSDSGFYLCAWSPPGFYGYTFGSGTRLTVV.

The chain is built from TRBV7-2 and TRBJ2-7; D unclear. Germline V gene lookup returns CDR1 SGHTA and CDR2 FQGNSA. The CDR3 length is 13 residues. Between the trimmed V and J ends, which lost 4 bases and 1 base, there was a span of 8 bases. CDR3 nucleotides: TGTGCCAGCAGCTCGACTCCGTCCTACGAGCAGTACTTC. It codes for CASSSTPSYEQYF.

The chain carries TRBV7-8 and TRBJ2-7; TRBD2 aligns across 10 bases. V was clipped by 1 base and J by 3 bases; unmatched bases: 6. This CDR3 contains 16 residues. Germline-derived CDR1 and CDR2 are SGHVS and FQNEAQ. CDR3 nucleotides: TGTGCCAGCAGCTTAGATGTCCTAGCGGGGGTCTACGAGCAGTACTTC. Its translation is CASSLDVLAGVYEQYF.

The chain joins TRBV6-5 to TRBJ1-1; weak D call: TRBD1 (5 bases). V lost 5 bases and J lost 2, with 9 bases in between. CDR1 and CDR2 (germline): MNHEY, SVGAGI. The CDR3 sequence is 13 residues long. For the CDR3, the DNA is TGTGCCAGCAGTGCCGGGGGTAACACTGAAGCTTTCTTT. Amino acids: CASSAGGNTEAFF.

V gene TRBV6-1 combines with J gene TRBJ2-3, with D possibly being TRBD1 (5 bases). In germline, CDR1 is MNHNS, CDR2 SASEGT. The CDR3 has 13 residues. V was trimmed by 11 bases and J by 0 bases, leaving 12 bases between them. CDR3 nucleotides: TGTGCCGTCAGGGCCAGTAGCACAGATACGCAGTATTTT. Its translation is CAVRASSTDTQYF.

V and J are TRBV28 and TRBJ2-7; 9 bases match TRBD2. With V trimmed by 6 bases and J by 3 bases, 15 bases remained unmatched. In germline, CDR1 is MDHEN, CDR2 SYDVKM. The CDR3 sequence is 17 residues long. CDR3 bases: TGTGCCAGCAGCCGGCCTCTCACTAGCGGGCAATACTACGAGCAGTACTTC. Amino acids: CASSRPLTSGQYYEQYF.

The CDR3 coding sequence is TGTGCCAGCAGTACAGGTAGGGGGTACGAGCAGTACTTC. Protein sequence: CASSTGRGYEQYF. The V and J genes are TRBV28 and TRBJ2-7; TRBD1 might be the D (6 bases). In germline, CDR1 is MDHEN, CDR2 SYDVKM. The CDR3 sequence is 13 residues long. V lost 5 bases and J lost 4, with 12 bases in between. The complete variable domain, with remaining parts taken from reference TRBV28 and TRBJ2-7, reads DVKVTQSSRYLVKRTGEKVFLECVQDMDHENMFWYRQDPGLGLRLIYFSYDVKMKEKGDIPEGYSVSREKKERFSLILESASTNQTSMYLCASSTGRGYEQYFGPGTRLTVT.

This rearrangement joins TRBV6-1 to TRBJ1-5, with 7 nucleotides matching TRBD1. The CDR3 spans 15 residues. The trim removed 8 bases at V and 2 bases at J, leaving 9 bases unmatched. The V gene's germline CDR1 is MNHNS and CDR2 SASEGT. The CDR3 is CASEGGGGGNQPQHF. The CDR3 bases are TGTGCCAGCGAGGGCGGAGGGGGCGGCAATCAGCCCCAGCATTTT.

This rearrangement joins TRBV5-1 to TRBJ2-1, with 7 bases aligning to TRBD1. J gave up 7 bases and V 3 bases, and 10 bases lay outside the gene matches. From germline, CDR1 is SGHRS and CDR2 YFSETQ. The CDR3 consists of 15 residues. Here the CDR3 reads CASSSSRDSKNEQFF. For the CDR3, the DNA is TGCGCCAGCAGCTCCTCCCGGGACAGCAAAAATGAGCAGTTCTTC.

This clone was observed a single time. The J gene is TRBJ2-5, the V gene TRBV28; D not resolved. This CDR3 contains 13 residues. The germline CDR1 and CDR2 sequences are MDHEN and SYDVKM. V lost 3 bases and J 2 bases, leaving 7 bases between the germline ends. CDR3 nucleotide sequence: TGTGCCAGCAGTTTTTCAGTACAAGAGACCCAGTACTTC. Its protein is CASSFSVQETQYF.

Comment on this clone: Germline is not matched at one junction end, which may reflect a read error. The chain is built from TRBV9 and TRBJ2-2, with D possibly being TRBD1 (5 bases). This CDR3 is 14 amino acids long. CDR1 is SGDLS, CDR2 YYNGEE, per germline. The CDR3 nucleotides are TGTGCCAGCAGGGTAGGACAGAACACCGGGGAGCTGTTTTTT. Its protein product is CASRVGQNTGELFF.

This clone has just one count. The V call is TRBV10-3, the J call TRBJ2-1; 9 bases match TRBD2. This CDR3 contains 15 residues. After removal of 4 bases from V and 7 bases from J, the junction contained 8 bases not matched to a gene. Germline V gene data show CDR1 as ENHRY and CDR2 as SYGVKD. The CDR3 sequence: CAISVGRGGENEQFF. The CDR3 DNA reads TGTGCCATCAGTGTAGGGCGGGGGGGCGAAAATGAGCAGTTCTTC.

The chain employs TRBV4-1 and TRBJ1-4; no definite D call. This CDR3 spans 16 amino acids. The V and J ends lost 2 bases and 9 bases respectively, with 19 bases between them. In germline, CDR1 is MGHRA, CDR2 YSYEKL. The CDR3 DNA sequence: TGCGCCAGCAGCCAATTACCAGTCGCGGCAGTCCAAAAACTGTTTTTT. It encodes CASSQLPVAAVQKLFF.

This chain joins TRBV5-4 and TRBJ1-2; 9 bases map to TRBD1. The CDR3 contains 15 residues. CDR1 is SGHNT, CDR2 YYREEE, per germline (reference sequence). V gave up 0 bases and J gave up 5 bases; unmatched junction bases: 5. In DNA form, the CDR3 reads TGTGCCAGCAGCTTGGCCGGGACAGGGAGTTATGGCTACACCTTC. Amino acids: CASSLAGTGSYGYTF. The full variable domain, its missing parts supplied by reference TRBV5-4 and TRBJ1-2, is ETGVTQSPTHLIKTRGQQVTLRCSSQSGHNTVSWYQQALGQGPQFIFQYYREEENGRGNFPPRFSGLQFPNYSSELNVNALELDDSALYLCASSLAGTGSYGYTFGSGTRLTVV.

The chain employs TRBV19 and TRBJ2-5; D remains unclear. The CDR3 runs to 13 residues. Germline CDR1 LNHDA, CDR2 SQIVND (reference sequence). V lost 3 bases, J lost 0 bases, and 5 bases lay in between. CDR3 sequence reads: CASSIAYQETQYF. In DNA form, the CDR3 reads TGTGCCAGTAGTATCGCGTACCAAGAGACCCAGTACTTC. Full variable domain (rest looked up from reference TRBV19 and TRBJ2-5): DGGITQSPKYLFRKEGQNVTLSCEQNLNHDAMYWYRQDPGQGLRLIYYSQIVNDFQKGDIAEGYSVSREKKESFPLTVTSAQKNPTAFYLCASSIAYQETQYFGPGTRLLVL.